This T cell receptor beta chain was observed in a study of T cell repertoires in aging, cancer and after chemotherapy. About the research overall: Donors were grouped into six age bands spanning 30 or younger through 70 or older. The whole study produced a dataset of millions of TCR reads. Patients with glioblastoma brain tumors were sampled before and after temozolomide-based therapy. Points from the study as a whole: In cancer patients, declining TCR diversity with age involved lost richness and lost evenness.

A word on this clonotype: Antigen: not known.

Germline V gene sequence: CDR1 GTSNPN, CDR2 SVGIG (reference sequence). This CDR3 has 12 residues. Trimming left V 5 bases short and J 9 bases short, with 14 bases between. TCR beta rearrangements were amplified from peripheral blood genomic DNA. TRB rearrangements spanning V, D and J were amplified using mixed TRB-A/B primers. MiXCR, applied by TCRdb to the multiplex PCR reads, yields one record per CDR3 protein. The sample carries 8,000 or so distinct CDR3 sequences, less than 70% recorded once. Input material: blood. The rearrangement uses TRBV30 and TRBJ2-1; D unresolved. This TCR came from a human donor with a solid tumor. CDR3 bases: TGTGCCTGGGCCCCTGTGGTCGGTGAGCAGTTCTTC. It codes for CAWAPVVGEQFF.